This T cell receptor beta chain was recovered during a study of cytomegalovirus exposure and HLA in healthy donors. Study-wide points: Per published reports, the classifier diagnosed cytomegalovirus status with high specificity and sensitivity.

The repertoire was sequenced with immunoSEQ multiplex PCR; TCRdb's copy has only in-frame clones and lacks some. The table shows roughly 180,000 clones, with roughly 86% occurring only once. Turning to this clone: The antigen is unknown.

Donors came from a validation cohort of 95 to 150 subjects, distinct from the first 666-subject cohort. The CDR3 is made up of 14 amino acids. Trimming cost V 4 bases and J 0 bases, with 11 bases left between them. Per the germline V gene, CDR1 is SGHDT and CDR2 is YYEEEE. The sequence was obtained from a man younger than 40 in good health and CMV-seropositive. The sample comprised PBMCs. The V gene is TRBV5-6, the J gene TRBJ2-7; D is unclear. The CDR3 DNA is TGTGCCAGCAGCGTATCCTCGAGCTCCTACGAGCAGTACTTC. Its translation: CASSVSSSSYEQYF.